The clone carrying this T cell receptor (beta chain) was recorded only once. Its antigen remains unidentified. This entry belongs to a study of T cell responses to AZD1222 COVID-19 vaccine. Study-level results: Repertoire samples came only from after the peak T cell response.

Libraries were prepared by immunoSEQ multiplex PCR; TCRdb keeps only in-frame clonotypes and omits some of them. The sample holds some 130,000 clones, approximately 85% seen once. This CDR3 is 14 amino acids long. The V end lost 6 bases, the J end lost 6 bases, and 16 bases lay between the germline ends. The germline V gene has CDR1 SGHDN and CDR2 FVKESK. The sequence was obtained from an adult in good health. The specimen comprised peripheral blood, sampled on day 0 of AZD1222 vaccination. The chain is built from TRBV14 and TRBJ2-3; D perhaps matches TRBD1 (6 bases). The CDR3 reads CASRHLTGSDTQYF. CDR3 bases: TGTGCCAGCAGACACCTAACAGGGTCCGATACGCAGTATTTT.